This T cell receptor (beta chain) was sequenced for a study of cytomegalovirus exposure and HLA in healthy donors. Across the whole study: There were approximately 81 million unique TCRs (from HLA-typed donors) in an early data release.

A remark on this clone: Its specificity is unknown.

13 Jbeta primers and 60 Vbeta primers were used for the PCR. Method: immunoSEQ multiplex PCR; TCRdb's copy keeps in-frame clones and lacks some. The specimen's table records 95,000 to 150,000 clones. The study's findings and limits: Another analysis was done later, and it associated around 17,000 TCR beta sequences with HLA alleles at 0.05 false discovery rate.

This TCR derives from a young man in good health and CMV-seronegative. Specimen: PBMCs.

The CDR3: CASSFDITYGYTF. The DNA of the CDR3 is TGTGCCAGCAGTTTCGACATTACCTATGGCTACACCTTC. This sequence joins TRBV28 and TRBJ1-2; no reliable D call. V was trimmed by 3 bases and J by 4 bases, leaving 9 bases between them. This CDR3 is built from 13 residues. CDR1 is MDHEN and CDR2 is SYDVKM in the germline V gene.